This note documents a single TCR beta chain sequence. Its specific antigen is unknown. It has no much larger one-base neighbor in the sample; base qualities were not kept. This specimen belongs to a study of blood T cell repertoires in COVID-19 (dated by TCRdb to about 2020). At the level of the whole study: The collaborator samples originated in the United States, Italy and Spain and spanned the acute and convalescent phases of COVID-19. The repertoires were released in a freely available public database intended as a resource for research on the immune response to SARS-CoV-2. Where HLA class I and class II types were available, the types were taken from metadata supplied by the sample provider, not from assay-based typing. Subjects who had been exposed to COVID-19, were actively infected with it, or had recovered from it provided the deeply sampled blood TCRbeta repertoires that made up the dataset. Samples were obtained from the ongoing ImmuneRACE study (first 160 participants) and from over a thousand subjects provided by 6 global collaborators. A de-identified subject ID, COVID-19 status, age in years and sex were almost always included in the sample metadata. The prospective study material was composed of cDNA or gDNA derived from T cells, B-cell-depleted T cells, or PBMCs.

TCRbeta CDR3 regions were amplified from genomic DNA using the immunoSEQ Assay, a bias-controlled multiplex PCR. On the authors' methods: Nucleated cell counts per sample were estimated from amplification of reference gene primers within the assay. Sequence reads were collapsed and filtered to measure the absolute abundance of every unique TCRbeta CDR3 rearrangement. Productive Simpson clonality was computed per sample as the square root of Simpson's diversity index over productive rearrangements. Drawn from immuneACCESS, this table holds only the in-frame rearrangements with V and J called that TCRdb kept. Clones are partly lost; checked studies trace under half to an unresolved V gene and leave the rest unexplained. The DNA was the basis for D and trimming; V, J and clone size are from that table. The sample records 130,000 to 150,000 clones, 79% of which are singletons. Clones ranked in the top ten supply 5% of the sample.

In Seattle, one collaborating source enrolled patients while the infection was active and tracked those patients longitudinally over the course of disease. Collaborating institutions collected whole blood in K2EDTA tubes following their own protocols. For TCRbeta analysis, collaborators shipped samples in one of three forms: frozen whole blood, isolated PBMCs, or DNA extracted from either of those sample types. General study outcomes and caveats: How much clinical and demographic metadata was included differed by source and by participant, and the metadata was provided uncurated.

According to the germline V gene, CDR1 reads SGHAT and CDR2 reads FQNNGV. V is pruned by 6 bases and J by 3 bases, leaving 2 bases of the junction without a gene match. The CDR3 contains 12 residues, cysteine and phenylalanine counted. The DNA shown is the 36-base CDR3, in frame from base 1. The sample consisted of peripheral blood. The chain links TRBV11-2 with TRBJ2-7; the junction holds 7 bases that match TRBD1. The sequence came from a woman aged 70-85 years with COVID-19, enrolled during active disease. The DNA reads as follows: TGTGCCAGCAGTAGACAGGGCTACGAGCAGTACTTC. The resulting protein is CASSRQGYEQYF.